The 18 T cell receptor beta chains below were found in one sample sequenced in a study of T-cell memory formation after mild COVID-19. A single record per CDR3 protein comes from TCRdb applying MiXCR to the 5' RACE reads. The repertoire consists of 250,000 to 350,000 distinct CDR3 sequences, with roughly 15% occurring once and the leading ten covering 20% to 25%. The sequencing sample was made of PBMCs or a T cell subset sorted from them (not recorded which). The receptors stem from a man aged 18 to 30 who had mild COVID-19 (a few samples of this study predate the infection). Cell type and time point are not known.

In this sample, this clonotype turned up a few times. The rearrangement links TRBV20-1 to TRBJ2-3; D unresolved. Trimming stripped 0 bases from V and 0 bases from J, with 10 bases between. The CDR3 spans 15 residues. From germline, CDR1 is DFQATT and CDR2 SNEGSKA (reference sequence). DNA for the CDR3: TGCAGTGCTAGAGATGTATGGGGAAGCACAGATACGCAGTATTTT. It yields the protein CSARDVWGSTDTQYF.

V usage is TRBV2 and J usage is TRBJ2-5; D might be TRBD2 (5 bases). The CDR3 totals 12 residues. Germline lookup yields CDR1 SNHLY and CDR2 FYNNEI. V lost 6 bases to trimming and J lost 3 bases, with 8 bases between them. CDR3 DNA: TGTGCCAGCAGGGGAGATAAAGAGACCCAGTACTTC. Translation: CASRGDKETQYF.

A few counts support this clonotype. The chain recombines TRBV20-1 with TRBJ2-7; D may be TRBD1 (5 bases). The CDR3 extends over 13 amino acids. Germline CDR1 is DFQATT and CDR2 is SNEGSKA (reference sequence). CDR3 loop: CSTLQGLAYEQYF. Here the CDR3 DNA reads TGCAGCACCCTCCAGGGCTTGGCCTACGAGCAGTACTTC.

V and J are TRBV5-6 and TRBJ2-1; 12 nucleotides match TRBD2. Trimming removed 4 bases from V and 1 base from J; junction bases left unmatched: 6. CDR3 length: 17 residues. In germline, CDR1 is SGHDT, CDR2 YYEEEE. CDR3 in amino acids: CASSGETSGGSYNEQFF. The CDR3, as DNA: TGTGCCAGCAGCGGGGAGACTAGCGGGGGTTCCTACAATGAGCAGTTCTTC.

This clonotype came up a few times. The V gene is TRBV3-1, the J gene TRBJ2-5; the D is unclear. This CDR3 has 13 amino acids. Germline V gives CDR1 LGHDT, CDR2 YNNKEL (reference sequence). Deletions cut 0 bases from V and 4 bases from J, with 6 bases between. CDR3 sequence reads: CASSQDIRETQYF. CDR3 in DNA: TGTGCCAGCAGCCAAGATATCCGAGAGACCCAGTACTTC.

This clonotype was counted a few times. CDR3 protein: CATRGICYGYTF. The CDR3 nucleotides are TGTGCCACCAGGGGGATCTGCTATGGCTACACCTTC. The chain has TRBV24-1 and TRBJ1-2, with unresolved D. Per the germline V gene, CDR1 is KGHDR and CDR2 is SFDVKD. V was cut by 7 bases and J by 4 bases, with 9 bases left in between. The CDR3 covers 12 residues.

This clonotype came up a few times. The chain joins TRBV7-6 to TRBJ2-7; TRBD1 matches 10 bases. Germline trimming cut 5 bases from V and 3 bases from J; bases unmatched to any gene: 4. This CDR3 is 14 amino acids long. The germline V gene has CDR1 SGHVS and CDR2 FNYEAQ. CDR3 DNA sequence: TGTGCCAGCAGCACCCGGACAGGGGGCTACGAGCAGTACTTC. Protein: CASSTRTGGYEQYF.

The genes are TRBV12-3 or TRBV12-4 and TRBJ1-5; a possible D gene is TRBD1 (5 bases). Trimming took off 1 base at V and 4 bases at J, with 11 bases between the two ends. CDR3 length equals 15 residues. In nucleotides, the CDR3 is TGTGCCAGCAGTTTAGGGGGACCTTTTAATCAGCCCCAGCATTTT. Amino acid sequence: CASSLGGPFNQPQHF.

This clonotype was seen many times. The chain links TRBV20-1 to TRBJ2-7; D is uncertain. V was clipped by 3 bases and J by 0 bases, with 9 bases between them. The CDR3 spans 13 residues. Germline-derived CDR1 and CDR2 are DFQATT and SNEGSKA (reference sequence). CDR3 in DNA: TGCAGTGCTAGGGCGGCGAGCTCCTACGAGCAGTACTTC. It specifies CSARAASSYEQYF.

Only a few counts were recorded for this clonotype. The chain recombines TRBV19 with TRBJ2-2; a possible D gene is TRBD2 (5 bases). The V end was cut by 6 bases, the J end by 4 bases, with 15 bases between. This CDR3 comprises 15 residues. Germline CDR1 LNHDA, CDR2 SQIVND (reference sequence). CDR3 sequence reads: CASSITRAFTGELFF. As DNA, the CDR3 is TGTGCCAGTAGCATTACGCGGGCGTTCACCGGGGAGCTGTTTTTT.

This clonotype was observed a few times. DNA for the CDR3: TGTGCCAGCAGCTTATCTGGGACAGGGCAACTAATGAGCAAGTTCTTC. Translated: CASSLSGTGQLMSKFF. This chain links TRBV7-2 with TRBJ2-1; 9 nucleotides agree with TRBD1. The CDR3 totals 16 residues. Unmatched junction bases numbered 16, after V lost 2 bases and J lost 14 bases. Looked up from germline, CDR1 is SGHTA and CDR2 is FQGNSA.

This clonotype was counted between two and nine times. The genes are TRBV7-9 and TRBJ2-2; a weak D match, TRBD2 (6 bases). CDR3 length equals 15 residues. V lost 4 bases and J 3 bases, leaving 12 bases between the germline ends. The germline V gene encodes CDR1 SEHNR and CDR2 FQNEAQ (reference sequence). The CDR3 DNA is TGTGCCAGCAGCTCACCTAGACTAGACACCGGGGAGCTGTTTTTT. Encoded protein: CASSSPRLDTGELFF.

The chain uses TRBV25-1 and TRBJ2-3; 8 bases match TRBD1. V lost 8 bases to trimming and J lost 4 bases; unmatched junction nucleotides: 8. Germline V gene lookup returns CDR1 MGHDK and CDR2 SYGVNS. The CDR3 runs to 14 residues. The CDR3 sequence is CASGAGGASDTQYF. In nucleotides, the CDR3 is TGTGCCAGCGGAGCAGGGGGCGCCTCAGATACGCAGTATTTT.

This chain uses TRBV4-1 with TRBJ1-2, with 7 bases that match TRBD1. V dropped 1 base and J dropped 10; count of bases not matched to a gene: 9. The CDR3 has 14 amino acids. Germline CDR1 is MGHRA and CDR2 is YSYEKL. Here the CDR3 DNA reads TGCGCCAGCAGCCAAGCCGTAAACAGGGGAATCTACACCTTC. It is translated as CASSQAVNRGIYTF.

The J gene is TRBJ2-3, the V gene TRBV12-3 or TRBV12-4; TRBD2 matches at 9 bases. V was pared by 5 bases and J by 0 bases, with 6 bases of the junction left unmatched. The CDR3 is made up of 16 amino acids. The CDR3 loop is CASSTHSGGSTDTQYF. The CDR3 region has the DNA TGTGCCAGCAGTACACATAGCGGGGGCAGCACAGATACGCAGTATTTT.

The V and J genes are TRBV7-9 and TRBJ2-1; D tentatively fits TRBD1 or TRBD2 (5 bases each). Trimming took off 4 bases at V and 8 bases at J, with 21 bases between the two ends. Per the germline V gene, CDR1 is SEHNR and CDR2 is FQNEAQ (reference sequence). This CDR3 is built from 16 residues. The CDR3 spells CASSSSRGRRIYEQFF. CDR3 nucleotides: TGTGCCAGCAGCTCCAGCCGGGGCCGACGAATATATGAGCAGTTCTTC.

This clonotype has only a few counts. J is TRBJ1-2 and V is TRBV21-1. TRBV21-1 is listed as a pseudogene. This CDR3 region has 13 residues. CDR3 loop: CASTRPVHYGYTF. The DNA for the CDR3 is TGTGCCAGCACCAGACCGGTACACTATGGCTACACCTTC.

The chain recombines TRBV7-2 with TRBJ2-5; 9 bases are a match to TRBD2. The CDR3 is 15 residues long. V lost 1 base to trimming and J lost 5 bases; unmatched junction nucleotides: 5. The germline V gene has CDR1 SGHTA and CDR2 FQGNSA. The CDR3 spells CASSLGGAGGETQYF. CDR3 coding DNA: TGTGCCAGCAGCTTAGGAGGTGCGGGGGGGGAGACCCAGTACTTC.